This T cell receptor beta chain was sequenced for a study of cytomegalovirus exposure and HLA in healthy donors. Study outcomes and limitations: It was reported that TCR beta sequences correctly inferred the HLA-A and HLA-B alleles for most subjects.

About this clone: Its antigen is undetermined.

Germline V CDR1 and CDR2: SGHRS, YFSETQ. J lost 3 bases, V lost 1 base, and 3 bases had no gene match. There are 14 residues in the CDR3. The PCR ran on 60 Vbeta and 13 Jbeta primers. The table came from immunoSEQ multiplex PCR; TCRdb's copy has only in-frame clones and leaves some out. Of around 260,000 clones listed, 80% were seen once; the top ten hold around 0.33%. The chain recombines TRBV5-1 with TRBJ2-7, with 8 bases aligning to TRBD1. Sequences were obtained from PBMCs. This TCR came from a girl aged 2-10 years in good health and CMV-seronegative. CDR3 in amino acids: CASSLWTGFYEQYF. CDR3 sequence (DNA): TGCGCCAGCAGCTTGTGGACAGGGTTCTACGAGCAGTACTTC.